A selection of T cell receptor beta chains follows, all from one sample in a study of T-cell reconstitution after alpha-beta-depleted transplantation in children. TCRdb reprocessed the PCR reads with MiXCR, giving one entry per CDR3 protein. The table records hundreds of thousands of distinct CDR3 sequences, around 16% of them present only once. Sequencing was performed on PBMCs from the stem cell graft donor, taken from the stem cell graft. The receptors originated from a human donor who donated a stem cell graft to a child with acute myeloid leukemia. Each CDR3 is given with its conserved first and last residue. Each record gives: D gene, clone size, V gene, J gene, CDR3 DNA, CDR3 protein. D genes are given only for firm matches. For some rows the clone size is stated as once, few or many, or as a class when expanded; others skip it.

D gene: .; clone size: many; V gene: TRBV29-1; J gene: TRBJ2-3; CDR3 DNA: TGCAGCGTCACAGGGTGGATTGCAGATACGCAGTATTTT; CDR3 protein: CSVTGWIADTQYF
D gene: TRBD1; clone size: many; V gene: TRBV20-1; J gene: TRBJ1-5; CDR3 DNA: TGCAGTGCCGCCGGGACAGGGGGACAGCCCCAGCATTTT; CDR3 protein: CSAAGTGGQPQHF
D gene: .; clone size: many; V gene: TRBV20-1; J gene: TRBJ1-1; CDR3 DNA: TGCAGTGCTAGAGATAAACTGAATATGAACACTGAAGCTTTCTTT; CDR3 protein: CSARDKLNMNTEAFF
D gene: .; clone size: few; V gene: TRBV20-1; J gene: TRBJ1-5; CDR3 DNA: TGCAGTGCTAGTTCCCCGGTCGAGGTCACTCCGGGGGGAGGGCAGCCCCAGCATTTT; CDR3 protein: CSASSPVEVTPGGGQPQHF
D gene: .; clone size: few; V gene: TRBV7-2; J gene: TRBJ1-1; CDR3 DNA: TGTGCCAGCAGCCGGACGGTGATTATCACTGAAGCTTTCTTT; CDR3 protein: CASSRTVIITEAFF
D gene: .; clone size: once; V gene: TRBV20-1; J gene: TRBJ2-3; CDR3 DNA: TGCAGTGCCAGAACAGGGTCAGATACGCAGTATTTT; CDR3 protein: CSARTGSDTQYF
D gene: TRBD2; clone size: .; V gene: TRBV5-1; J gene: TRBJ2-5; CDR3 DNA: TGCGCCAGCAGCCAAAAAGCCTTAGCCGGGGGGGCCGGAGAGACCCAGTACTTC; CDR3 protein: CASSQKALAGGAGETQYF
D gene: .; clone size: many; V gene: TRBV20-1; J gene: TRBJ2-1; CDR3 DNA: TGCAGTGCTAGCGCCGGGAATTTAGACAATGAGCAGTTCTTC; CDR3 protein: CSASAGNLDNEQFF
D gene: .; clone size: .; V gene: TRBV4-1; J gene: TRBJ1-5; CDR3 DNA: TGCGCCAGCTCCGCGAACCACCTCGGCAATCAGCCCCAGCATTTT; CDR3 protein: CASSANHLGNQPQHF
D gene: TRBD2; clone size: many; V gene: TRBV20-1; J gene: TRBJ2-1; CDR3 DNA: TGCAGTGCTAGAGATCTAGCGGGGGGGCATAATGAGCAGTTCTTC; CDR3 protein: CSARDLAGGHNEQFF